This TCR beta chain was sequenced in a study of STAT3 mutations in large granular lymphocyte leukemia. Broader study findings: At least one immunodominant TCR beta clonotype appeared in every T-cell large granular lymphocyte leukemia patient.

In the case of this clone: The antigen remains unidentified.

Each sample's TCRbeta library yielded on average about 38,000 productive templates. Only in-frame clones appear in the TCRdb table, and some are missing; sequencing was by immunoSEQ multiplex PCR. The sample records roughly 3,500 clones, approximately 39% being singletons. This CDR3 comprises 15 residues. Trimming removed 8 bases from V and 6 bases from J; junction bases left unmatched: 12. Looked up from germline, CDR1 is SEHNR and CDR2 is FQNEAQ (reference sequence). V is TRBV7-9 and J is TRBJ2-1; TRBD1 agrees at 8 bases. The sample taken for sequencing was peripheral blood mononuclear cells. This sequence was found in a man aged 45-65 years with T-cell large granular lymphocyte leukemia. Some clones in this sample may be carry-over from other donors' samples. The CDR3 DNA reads TGTGCCAGCGCTTACAGGGGGTCTTCCCGCAATGAGCAGTTCTTC. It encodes CASAYRGSSRNEQFF.